The present T cell receptor (beta chain) was sequenced within a study of early T cells in non-severe SARS-CoV-2 infection. Study details: Sequenced bulk RNA came from whole blood that was unsorted, and chains were unpaired.

The ends were cut back, 2 bases at V and 6 bases at J, with 4 bases in the middle. Germline V gene sequence: CDR1 LGHNA, CDR2 YSLEER. The CDR3 is 12 amino acids. Study-wide results and caveats: Using VDJdb, the matching emphasized anti-spike CD8 responses while missing private and CD4 specificities.

Concerning this clonotype itself: Its antigen is unidentified.

Each CDR3 protein is one row after TCRdb ran MiXCR on the 5' RACE reads. The sample lists approximately 46,000 distinct CDR3 sequences; roughly 8.8% were seen once. The sequenced sample was whole blood. The TCR sequence derives from an adult who was a healthcare worker with PCR-confirmed SARS-CoV-2 infection or an uninfected control (not recorded which). The V call is TRBV4-3, the J call TRBJ2-2, with D uncertain. The CDR3 loop is CASSQTPGELFF. Here the CDR3 DNA reads TGCGCCAGCAGCCAAACCCCCGGGGAGCTGTTTTTT.